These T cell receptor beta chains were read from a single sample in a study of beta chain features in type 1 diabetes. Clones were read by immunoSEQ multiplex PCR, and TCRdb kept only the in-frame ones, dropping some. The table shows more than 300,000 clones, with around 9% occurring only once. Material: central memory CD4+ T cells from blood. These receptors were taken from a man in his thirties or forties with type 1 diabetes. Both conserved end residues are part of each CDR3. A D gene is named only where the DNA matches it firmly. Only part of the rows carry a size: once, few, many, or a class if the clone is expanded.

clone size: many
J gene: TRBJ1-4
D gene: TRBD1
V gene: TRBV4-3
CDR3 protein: CASSKAGQGARGEKLFF
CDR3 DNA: TGCGCCAGCAGCAAGGCGGGACAGGGGGCCAGAGGTGAAAAACTGTTTTTT

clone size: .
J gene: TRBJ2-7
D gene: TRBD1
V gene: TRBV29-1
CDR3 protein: CSIRQGGYEQYF
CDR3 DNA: TGCAGCATAAGACAGGGTGGTTACGAGCAGTACTTC

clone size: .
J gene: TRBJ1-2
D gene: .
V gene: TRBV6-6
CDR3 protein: CASIKGGGEYGYTF
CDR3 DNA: TGTGCCAGCATTAAAGGAGGAGGGGAATATGGCTACACCTTC

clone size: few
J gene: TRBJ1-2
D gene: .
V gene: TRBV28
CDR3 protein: CASSLAGAGGYTF
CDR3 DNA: TGTGCCAGCAGTTTAGCAGGGGCGGGAGGCTACACCTTC

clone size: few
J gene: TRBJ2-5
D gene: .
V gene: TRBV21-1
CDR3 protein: CASSTRQGRETQYF
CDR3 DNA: TGTGCCAGCAGCACCCGACAGGGTCGCGAGACCCAGTACTTC

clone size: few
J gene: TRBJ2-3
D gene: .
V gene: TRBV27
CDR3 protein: CASSRTDLVTDTQYF
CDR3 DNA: TGTGCCAGCAGTCGGACAGATCTAGTTACAGATACGCAGTATTTT

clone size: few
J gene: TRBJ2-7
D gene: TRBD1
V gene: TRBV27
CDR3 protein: CASSKTGTGWYEQYF
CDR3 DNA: TGTGCCAGCAGCAAGACCGGGACAGGGTGGTACGAGCAGTACTTC

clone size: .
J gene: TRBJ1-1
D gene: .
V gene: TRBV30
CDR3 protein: CAWAWAGKEAFF
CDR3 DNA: TGTGCCTGGGCCTGGGCCGGTAAAGAAGCTTTCTTT

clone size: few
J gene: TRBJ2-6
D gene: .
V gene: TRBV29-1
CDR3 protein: CSVEESGANVLTF
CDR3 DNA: TGCAGCGTTGAAGAGTCTGGGGCCAACGTCCTGACTTTC

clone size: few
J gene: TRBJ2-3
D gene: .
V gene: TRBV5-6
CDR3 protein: CASSSAEITDTQYF
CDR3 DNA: TGTGCCAGCAGCTCAGCGGAGATCACAGATACGCAGTATTTT

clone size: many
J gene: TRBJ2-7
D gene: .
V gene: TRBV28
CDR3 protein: CASSPPTTGEQYF
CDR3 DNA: TGTGCCAGCAGTCCACCTACCACGGGCGAGCAGTACTTC

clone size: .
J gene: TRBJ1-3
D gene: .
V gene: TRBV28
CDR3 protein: CASSGGLSGNTIYF
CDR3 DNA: TGTGCCAGCTCGGGGGGGCTCTCTGGAAACACCATATATTTT

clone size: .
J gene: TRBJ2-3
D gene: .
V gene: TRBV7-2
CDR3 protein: CASSLLGQGDTQYF
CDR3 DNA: TGTGCCAGCAGCCTTCTAGGGCAGGGAGATACGCAGTATTTT

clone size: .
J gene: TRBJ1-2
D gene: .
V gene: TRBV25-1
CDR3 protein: CASSDTGRHGYTF
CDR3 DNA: TGTGCCAGCAGTGATACAGGGAGGCATGGCTACACCTTC

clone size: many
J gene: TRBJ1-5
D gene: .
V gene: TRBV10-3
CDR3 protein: CAISDGVNQPQHF
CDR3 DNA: TGTGCCATCAGTGACGGGGTCAATCAGCCCCAGCATTTT

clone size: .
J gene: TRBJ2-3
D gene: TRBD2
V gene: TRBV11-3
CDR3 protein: CASSSGLAADTQYF
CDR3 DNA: TGTGCCAGCAGCTCGGGACTAGCGGCTGATACGCAGTATTTT

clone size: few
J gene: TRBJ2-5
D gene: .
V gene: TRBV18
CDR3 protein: CASSPGRETQYF
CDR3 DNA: TGTGCCAGCTCACCGGGACGAGAGACCCAGTACTTC

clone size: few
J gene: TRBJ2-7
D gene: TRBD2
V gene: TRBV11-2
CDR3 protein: CASSPGGGSSYEQYF
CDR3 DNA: TGTGCCAGCAGCCCCGGGGGGGGGAGCTCCTACGAGCAGTACTTC

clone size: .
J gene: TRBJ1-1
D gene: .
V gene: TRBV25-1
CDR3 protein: CASSRTLETEAFF
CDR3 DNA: TGTGCCAGCAGCCGGACGTTAGAGACTGAAGCTTTCTTT

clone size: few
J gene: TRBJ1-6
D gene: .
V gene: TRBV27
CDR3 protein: CASSLSPLHF
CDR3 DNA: TGTGCCAGCAGTTTATCTCCCCTCCACTTT

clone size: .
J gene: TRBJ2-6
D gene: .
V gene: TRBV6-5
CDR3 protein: CASSLSLSGANVLTF
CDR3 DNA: TGTGCCAGCAGTTTAAGCCTCTCTGGGGCCAACGTCCTGACTTTC

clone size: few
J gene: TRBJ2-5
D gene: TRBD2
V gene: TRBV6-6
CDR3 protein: CASTGGGKETQYF
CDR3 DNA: TGTGCCAGCACGGGCGGGGGGAAAGAGACCCAGTACTTC